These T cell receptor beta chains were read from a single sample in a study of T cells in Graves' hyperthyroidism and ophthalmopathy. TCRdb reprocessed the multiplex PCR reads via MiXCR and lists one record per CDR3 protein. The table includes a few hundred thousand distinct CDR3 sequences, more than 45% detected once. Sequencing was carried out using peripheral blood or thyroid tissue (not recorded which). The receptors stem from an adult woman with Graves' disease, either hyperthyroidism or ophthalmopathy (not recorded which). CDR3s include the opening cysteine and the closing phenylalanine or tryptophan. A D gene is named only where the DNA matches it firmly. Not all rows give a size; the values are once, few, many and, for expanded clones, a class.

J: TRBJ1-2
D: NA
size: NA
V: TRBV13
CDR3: CASRRGMANYGYTF
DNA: TGTGCCAGCAGGAGGGGGATGGCTAACTATGGCTACACCTTC

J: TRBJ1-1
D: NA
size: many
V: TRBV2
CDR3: CASREESGQRAFF
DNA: TGTGCCAGCAGAGAAGAGAGTGGGCAGAGGGCTTTCTTT

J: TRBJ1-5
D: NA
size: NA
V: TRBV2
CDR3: CASSDLTQPQHF
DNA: TGTGCCAGCAGTGATTTGACTCAGCCCCAGCATTTT

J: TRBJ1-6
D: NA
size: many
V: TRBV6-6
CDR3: CASRTGLNSPLHF
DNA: TGTGCCAGCAGAACAGGGCTGAATTCACCCCTCCACTTT

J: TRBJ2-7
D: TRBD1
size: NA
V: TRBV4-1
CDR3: CASSLQLGRGQIHEQYF
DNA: TGCGCCAGCAGCCTTCAATTAGGCAGGGGGCAAATCCACGAGCAGTACTTC

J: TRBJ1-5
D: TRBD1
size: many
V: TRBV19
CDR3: CASSLTGPARGNQPQHF
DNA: TGTGCCAGCTCACTGACAGGGCCTGCCCGGGGCAATCAGCCCCAGCATTTT

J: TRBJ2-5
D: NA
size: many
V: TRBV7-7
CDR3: CASSLNTRQETQYF
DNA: TGTGCTAGCAGTTTAAACACCCGTCAAGAGACCCAGTACTTC

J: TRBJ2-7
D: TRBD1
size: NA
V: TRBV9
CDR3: CASSADYPGGYEQYF
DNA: TGTGCCAGCAGCGCCGACTATCCAGGGGGATACGAGCAGTACTTC

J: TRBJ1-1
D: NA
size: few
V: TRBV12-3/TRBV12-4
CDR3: CASCAGRGRVSDTEAFF
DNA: TGTGCCAGCTGCGCTGGTCGGGGGCGCGTTTCGGACACTGAAGCTTTCTTT

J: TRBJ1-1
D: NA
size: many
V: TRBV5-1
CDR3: CASRQRPNTEAFF
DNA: TGCGCCAGCAGGCAACGTCCGAACACTGAAGCTTTCTTT

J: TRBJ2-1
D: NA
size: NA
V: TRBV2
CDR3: CASSRNRPPSGEQFF
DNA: TGTGCCAGCAGTCGAAATCGACCTCCTTCTGGTGAGCAGTTCTTC

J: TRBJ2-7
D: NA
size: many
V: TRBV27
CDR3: CASAGQTSAYEQYF
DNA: TGTGCCAGCGCGGGACAGACATCGGCCTACGAGCAGTACTTC

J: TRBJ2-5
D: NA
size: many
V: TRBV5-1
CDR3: CASSFGHQETQYF
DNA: TGCGCCAGCAGCTTCGGTCACCAAGAGACCCAGTACTTC

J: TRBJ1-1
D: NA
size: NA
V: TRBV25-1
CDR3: CASSDSWEAFF
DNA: TGTGCCAGCAGTGACTCCTGGGAAGCTTTCTTT

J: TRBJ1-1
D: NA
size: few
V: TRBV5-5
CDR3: CASSFGRNTETFF
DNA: TGTGCCAGCAGCTTCGGCAGGAACACTGAAACTTTCTTT

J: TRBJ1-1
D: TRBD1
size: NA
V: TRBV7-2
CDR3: CASSSRQGGRAFF
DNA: TGTGCCAGCAGCTCTAGACAGGGGGGGCGAGCTTTCTTT

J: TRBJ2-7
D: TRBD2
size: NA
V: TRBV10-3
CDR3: CASRGAGASYEQYF
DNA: TGTGCCAGCAGAGGGGCGGGAGCATCCTACGAGCAGTACTTC

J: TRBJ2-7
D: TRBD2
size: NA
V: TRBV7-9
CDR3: CASSFVPSGTDEQYF
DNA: TGTGCCAGCAGCTTCGTTCCTAGCGGGACGGACGAGCAGTACTTC

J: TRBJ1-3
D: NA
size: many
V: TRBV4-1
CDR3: CASSHYRNTIYF
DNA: TGCGCCAGCAGCCATTACAGAAACACCATATATTTT

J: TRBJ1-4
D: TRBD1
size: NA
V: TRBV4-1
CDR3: CASSQELGQGTKNEKLFF
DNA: TGCGCCAGCAGCCAAGAACTGGGACAGGGAACGAAGAATGAAAAACTGTTTTTT

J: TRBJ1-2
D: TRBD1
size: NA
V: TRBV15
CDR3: CATSRGRGPNYGYTF
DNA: TGTGCCACCAGCAGAGGCAGGGGGCCCAACTATGGCTACACCTTC

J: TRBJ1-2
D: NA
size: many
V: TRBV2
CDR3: CASTGVGRWDYTF
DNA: TGTGCCAGCACCGGGGTGGGGCGATGGGACTACACCTTC

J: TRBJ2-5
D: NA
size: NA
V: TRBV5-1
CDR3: CASSSEGSYGDTQYF
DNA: TGCGCCAGCAGCTCCGAGGGCTCCTACGGAGATACGCAGTACTTC

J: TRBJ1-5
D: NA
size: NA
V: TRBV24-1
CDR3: CATQDRDSNQPQHF
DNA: TGTGCCACCCAGGACAGAGATAGCAATCAGCCCCAGCATTTT

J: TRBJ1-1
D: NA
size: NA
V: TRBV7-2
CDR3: CASSSAVIPNTEAFF
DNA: TGTGCCAGCAGCTCGGCGGTCATACCGAACACTGAAGCTTTCTTT

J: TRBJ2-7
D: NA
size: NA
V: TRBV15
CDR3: CATSRGQARYEQYF
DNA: TGTGCCACCAGCAGAGGACAGGCTCGCTACGAGCAGTACTTC

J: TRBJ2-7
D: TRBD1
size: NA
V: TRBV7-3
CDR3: CASSLTPPGGNVYEQYF
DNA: TGTGCCAGCAGCTTAACCCCACCAGGGGGCAATGTCTACGAGCAGTACTTC